The present entry profiles one TCR beta chain with its context. Its antigen has not been determined. Qualities for individual bases were not recorded, and no much larger clone is one base off. The cohort consisted of 666 healthy bone marrow donors. At the time of sampling, every cohort member was nominally healthy, though immune exposures that went unrecorded were likely present. The donor tested CMV seronegative and was one of the 352 seronegative cohort members. Each donor provided a peripheral blood sample, and peripheral blood mononuclear cells were used for TCR beta sequencing. Genomic DNA extraction from the blood cell samples was performed with the Qiagen DNeasy Blood Extraction Kit. The receptor library was made with the immunoSEQ multiplex PCR assay. For the multiplex PCR, a mixture combining 60 forward primers for TCR Vbeta segments and 13 reverse primers for TCR Jbeta segments was used. The CDR3 region of rearranged TCR beta genes was amplified from genomic DNA by a multiplex PCR assay. The Illumina HiSeq System was used to sequence the amplified TCR beta libraries as 87-base-pair reads. Regarding the original processing steps: Across the 700 or so repertoires, a later analysis counted tens of millions of unique TCR beta chains, roughly 11 million of which were shared by at least two donors. Raw reads were error-corrected and collapsed into unique sequences with a nearest-neighbor algorithm that merged closely related sequences to remove PCR and sequencing errors. Alignment of CDR3 sequences to IMGT reference sequences was used to assign V, D and J gene segments. For a sequence to be retained, a match of at least six nucleotides was required to both a V gene segment and a J gene segment. A rearrangement was called productive if the CDR3 had no stop codons and remained in frame with V and J, and every other rearrangement was called non-productive. Following IMGT convention, CDR3 was defined as the stretch from the second conserved V-encoded cysteine to the conserved J-encoded phenylalanine. The earlier analysis of some 600 of the donors excluded sequences that lacked an unambiguous match to a single V gene segment. In an earlier analysis of 500 to 750 of the donors, V segments were called functional above 56.7% productive rearrangements and were called segregating when the between-donor standard deviation exceeded 5%. To diagnose cytomegalovirus status from the catalog of TCR beta chain sequences, a statistical classification framework was built. A later analysis assigned V and J genes by comparing TCR nucleotide sequences with IMGT/GENE-DB human TR gene sequences. A later analysis assigned CDR3 sequences and most-parsimonious VDJ recombination scenarios with the TCRdist pipeline. A later analysis defined each TCR beta chain by its CDR3 amino acid sequence plus V-gene family, and excluded reads lacking a unique V-gene family. A later analysis removed 592 highly shared, low-generation-probability nucleotide sequences to deal with suspected cross-contamination and a sequencing artifact. In a later analysis, a clonal expansion index was calculated for each public chain from normalized within-repertoire ranks of inferred template counts. In a later analysis, generation probabilities were computed with a VDJ recombination model fitted to out-of-frame rearrangements, and the resulting probabilities were checked against IGoR. Hypergeometric tests were used in a later analysis to score TCR-TCR, TCR-HLA and TCR-CMV co-occurrence, with a repertoire-size bias correction applied to the TCR pairs. False discovery rates were estimated in a later analysis by permuting HLA or CMV assignments 20 times. In a later analysis, co-occurring TCRs were grouped using DBSCAN, with TCRdist sequence similarity added in when clustering inside HLA-allele-positive subsets. Repertoires with fewer than 30,000 or more than 120,000 public chains were left out of co-occurrence clustering, as were about five repertoires with anomalous nucleotide sharing. TCRdb took this table from immuneACCESS and kept in-frame rearrangements with V and J called. Such tables lack part of the clones; where checked against another copy, unresolved V genes explain under half of the gap, and the rest is unexplained. V and J calls and clone size are given by that table; D and trimming were obtained from the DNA. The sample yields 80,000 to 95,000 clones; over 55% were counted once. The ten largest clonotypes hold around 6.3% of the sample.

Trimmed from V: 3 bases; trimmed from J: 2 bases; junction bases lacking a gene match: 3. From a lookup of the germline V gene, CDR1 and CDR2 are SGHTA and FQGNSA. Spanning cysteine to phenylalanine, the CDR3 consists of 16 amino acids. Just CDR3 DNA is preserved here, 48 bases in frame from base 1. The sample belongs to a study of cytomegalovirus exposure and HLA in healthy donors (dated by TCRdb to the late 2010s). Some background on the complete study: An earlier analysis of 587 of the donors reported roughly 270 Gb of sequence data and some 120 million unique TCR beta sequences from about 200 million T cells. Among about 410 genotyped donors of the cohort, an average of roughly 230,000 unique TCR beta nucleotide sequences was sequenced per donor, of which roughly 17% were non-productive. An earlier analysis of a few hundred of the donors applied high-throughput TCR beta sequencing to assess whether each TCR beta V gene segment acted as functional or pseudogenic. Every discovery cohort repertoire had been produced on one sequencing platform. The study was designed to test whether signatures of past pathogen exposure could be identified by cataloging public T cell receptors. To predict cytomegalovirus infection status, the study combined high-throughput TCR immunosequencing, statistical association of individual TCRs with disease status, and machine learning. An early release covering 550 to 650 HLA-typed donors comprised approximately 300 gigabases of sequencing data and approximately 80 million unique TCR sequences. Because of strong linkage in the cohort, five DR-DQ haplotypes were treated as single units for association and clustering. Along with the approximately 670-subject first cohort, a separate validation cohort of over a hundred different subjects was used. Of the roughly 430 genotyped donors, 81% fell in the genetic ancestry cluster associated with self-reported Caucasian donors. The study profiled the T cell repertoires of about 720 subjects by immunosequencing and related them to cytomegalovirus serostatus. A later genetic analysis took genome-wide SNP genotypes for about 55% of the 666 donors and used that subset as a discovery cohort. Rather than drawing on any new phenotypic data, the later analysis identified candidate immune exposures from TCR beta sequences and the way those sequences occurred across donors. Typing coverage varied by locus: roughly 629-630 donors for A, B, C, DRB1 and DQB1; roughly 500 for DQA1; about 570 for DPA1; approximately 470 for DPB1. Both class I and class II loci were covered by HLA typing, at four-digit resolution. In a later analysis, previously published TCR beta repertoires from fewer than 750 donors were re-analyzed and high-resolution HLA genotyping was added so that TCR occurrence patterns could be studied. Donor age, sex, ethnicity and CMV serostatus were collected together with the repertoire data. Findings and caveats that apply to the study as a whole: For the cohort, immune exposure information was limited to CMV serostatus. According to a later analysis, most CMV-associated TCR beta chains appeared to be HLA-restricted, and the HLA associations seemed to be driven largely by CMV exposure. A further reported finding was that TCR beta sequences accurately predicted the HLA-A and HLA-B alleles for most subjects in the first cohort. At a false discovery rate of 0.05, a later analysis linked around 15,000 TCR beta sequences to specific HLA alleles. Compared with equally common non-associated chains, HLA-associated TCR beta chains in a later analysis were more clonally expanded and had lower generation probabilities. Most TCR sequences were seen in very few donors, while some public TCRs were found in many individuals. Because the 87-base-pair reads could not distinguish some IMGT-functional V segments, including TRBV6-2 and TRBV6-3, those segments were excluded. Presence/absence analyses assumed roughly uniform sequencing depth across donors, an assumption that may not hold. Three of the identified cytomegalovirus-associated TCR beta chains were confirmed in vitro to be specific for cytomegalovirus antigens. In an earlier analysis of more than 500 of the donors, most TCR beta V segments appeared in productive rearrangements about 90% or about 30% of the time, broadly matching IMGT annotations. V-gene and J-gene trimming of TCR beta chains was associated with a missense DCLRE1C variant in a later genetic analysis, and the association was replicated in an independent cohort. In a later analysis, the rate of TCR association differed among HLA loci, with DRB1 alleles having the most associated TCRs and HLA-C alleles having the fewest. Assigning TCR associations to individual alleles was difficult when HLA alleles, especially DR and DQ, strongly co-occurred. A cluster of highly shared sequence variants was judged likely to represent a technical artifact of the sequencing pipeline. Several of the top co-occurrence clusters appeared to be linked to parvovirus B19, influenza, CMV and Epstein-Barr virus, according to a later analysis. The study listed 150 to 200 TCR beta chains as associated with cytomegalovirus. Because counts were too low, approximately 18 rarely observed V segments, including chromosome 9 orphons, were excluded from the earlier analysis of some 590 of the donors. The authors suggested that the approach could potentially be extended to other disease states and immunological phenotypes. In a later genetic analysis, fewer N-insertions in productive TCRs were reported among donors in an Asian-associated ancestry cluster than the 666-donor mean. The cohort was sequenced for TCR beta chains only, and without alpha or paired-chain data the features that could be detected were limited. Correlated functional status among segregating V segments might reflect linkage disequilibrium, but an unknown experimental factor could not be ruled out. In both the original and validation cohorts, the classifier was reported to diagnose cytomegalovirus status with high specificity and sensitivity. Because HLA typing was missing for some donors at each locus, association tests included only the typed subset.

Sequencing was performed on PBMCs. Recombination joined TRBV7-2 with TRBJ1-6; 8 bases in the middle match TRBD1. The clonotype comes from a woman in her thirties in good health and CMV-seronegative. The DNA is TGTGCCAGCAGCTTCACAGGGGGGACCTATAATTCACCCCTCCACTTT. Its coded protein is CASSFTGGTYNSPLHF.